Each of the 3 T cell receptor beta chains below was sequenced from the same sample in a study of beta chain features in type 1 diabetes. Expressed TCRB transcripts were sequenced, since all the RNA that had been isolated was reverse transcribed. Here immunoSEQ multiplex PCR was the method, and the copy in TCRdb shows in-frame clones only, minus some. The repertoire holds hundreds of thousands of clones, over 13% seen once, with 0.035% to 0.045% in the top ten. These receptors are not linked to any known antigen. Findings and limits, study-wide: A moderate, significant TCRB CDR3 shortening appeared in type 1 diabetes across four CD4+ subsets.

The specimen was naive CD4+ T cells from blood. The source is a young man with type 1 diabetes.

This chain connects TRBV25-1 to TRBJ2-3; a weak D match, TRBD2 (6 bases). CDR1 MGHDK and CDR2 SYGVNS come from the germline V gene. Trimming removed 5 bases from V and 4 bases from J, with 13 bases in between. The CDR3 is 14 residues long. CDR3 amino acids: CASSPLGGADTQYF. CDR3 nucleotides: TGTGCCAGCAGTCCCCTCGGCGGGGCAGATACGCAGTATTTT. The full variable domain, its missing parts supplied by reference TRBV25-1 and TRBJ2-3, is EADIYQTPRYLVIGTGKKITLECSQTMGHDKMYWYQQDPGMELHLIHYSYGVNSTEKGDLSSESTVSRIRTEHFPLTLESARPSHTSQYLCASSPLGGADTQYFGPGTRLTVL.

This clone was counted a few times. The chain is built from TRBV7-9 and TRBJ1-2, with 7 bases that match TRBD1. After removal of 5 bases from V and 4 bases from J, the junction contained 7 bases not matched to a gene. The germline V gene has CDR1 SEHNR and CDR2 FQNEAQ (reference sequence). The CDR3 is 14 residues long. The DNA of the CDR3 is TGTGCCAGCAGCCGAGGGGACAGTGTCTATGGCTACACCTTC. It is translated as CASSRGDSVYGYTF.

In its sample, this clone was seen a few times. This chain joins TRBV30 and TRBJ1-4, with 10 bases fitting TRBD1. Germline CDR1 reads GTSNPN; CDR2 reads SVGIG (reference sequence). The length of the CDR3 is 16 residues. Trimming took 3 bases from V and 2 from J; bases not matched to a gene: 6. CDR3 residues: CAWSPPGQGTNEKLFF. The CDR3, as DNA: TGTGCCTGGAGCCCCCCGGGACAGGGGACTAATGAAAAACTGTTTTTT.